These T cell receptor beta chains were read from a single sample in a study of T-cell reconstitution after alpha-beta-depleted transplantation in children. TCRdb recomputed calls from the PCR reads with MiXCR, one row per CDR3 protein. Of 350,000 to 400,000 distinct CDR3 sequences listed, 13% are singletons. Sequencing used PBMCs, obtained from the stem cell graft. Receptors originate from a human donor who donated a stem cell graft to a child with Fanconi anemia. Both conserved end residues are part of each CDR3. Each record gives: D gene, J gene, V gene, clone size, CDR3 DNA, CDR3 protein. D genes are given only for firm matches. Only part of the rows carry a size: once, few, many, or a class if the clone is expanded.

d_call: NA
j_call: TRBJ1-1
v_call: TRBV2
clone_size: many
cdr3_nt: TGTGCCAGCGGCGGTTCCTGGAACACTGAAGCTTTCTTT
cdr3_aa: CASGGSWNTEAFF

d_call: NA
j_call: TRBJ1-1
v_call: TRBV5-1
clone_size: NA
cdr3_nt: TGCGCCAGCAGCTTTACTCCAGGACAGTTGAACACTGAAGCTTTCTTT
cdr3_aa: CASSFTPGQLNTEAFF

d_call: TRBD1
j_call: TRBJ1-2
v_call: TRBV7-9
clone_size: many
cdr3_nt: TGTGCCAGCAGCCAAGGACAGGGGGATGGCTACACCTTC
cdr3_aa: CASSQGQGDGYTF

d_call: NA
j_call: TRBJ1-1
v_call: TRBV29-1
clone_size: once
cdr3_nt: TGCAGCGTTGTGGGCATACTGAACACTGAAGCTTTCTTT
cdr3_aa: CSVVGILNTEAFF

d_call: NA
j_call: TRBJ1-5
v_call: TRBV29-1
clone_size: few
cdr3_nt: TGCAGCGTTGGCGAAGCCTTTGGGCCCCAGCATTTT
cdr3_aa: CSVGEAFGPQHF

d_call: NA
j_call: TRBJ1-1
v_call: TRBV20-1
clone_size: many
cdr3_nt: TGCAGTGCTCTAAACAAGGAGGAAGCTTTCTTT
cdr3_aa: CSALNKEEAFF

d_call: NA
j_call: TRBJ2-2
v_call: TRBV7-2
clone_size: few
cdr3_nt: TGTGCCAGCAGCCGCCCTACAGGACACCTTGGCACCGGGGAGCTGTTTTTT
cdr3_aa: CASSRPTGHLGTGELFF

d_call: TRBD1
j_call: TRBJ1-1
v_call: TRBV10-3
clone_size: many
cdr3_nt: TGTGCCACCGGGACAGGGGAAACCATGAACACTGAAGCTTTCTTT
cdr3_aa: CATGTGETMNTEAFF

d_call: NA
j_call: TRBJ2-3
v_call: TRBV7-2
clone_size: NA
cdr3_nt: TGTGCCAGCAGCTCTGGGACTCTCACAGATACGCAGTATTTT
cdr3_aa: CASSSGTLTDTQYF

d_call: NA
j_call: TRBJ2-2
v_call: TRBV12-3/TRBV12-4
clone_size: many
cdr3_nt: TGTGCCAGCAGGGCCGAGGGCGGGGCGAACACCGGGGAGCTGTTTTTT
cdr3_aa: CASRAEGGANTGELFF

d_call: TRBD1
j_call: TRBJ1-1
v_call: TRBV7-3
clone_size: many
cdr3_nt: TGTGCCAGCAGCCCGGACAGGAGAACTGAAGCTTTCTTT
cdr3_aa: CASSPDRRTEAFF

d_call: TRBD1
j_call: TRBJ1-6
v_call: TRBV5-1
clone_size: NA
cdr3_nt: TGCGCCAGCAGCTTGCAGGGGGGTCTTTCTGGTTCACCCCTCCACTTT
cdr3_aa: CASSLQGGLSGSPLHF

d_call: NA
j_call: TRBJ1-1
v_call: TRBV7-8
clone_size: NA
cdr3_nt: TGTGCCAGCAGCTCAGGCAACGGGGCAATCAACACTGAAGCTTTCTTT
cdr3_aa: CASSSGNGAINTEAFF

d_call: NA
j_call: TRBJ2-7
v_call: TRBV2
clone_size: NA
cdr3_nt: TGTGCCAGCAGTGCAACTAGAAAGTCCTACGAGCAGTACTTC
cdr3_aa: CASSATRKSYEQYF

d_call: TRBD1
j_call: TRBJ2-4
v_call: TRBV5-5
clone_size: NA
cdr3_nt: TGTGCCAGCAGCCCTGGACAGGGCCGCAACATTCAGTACTTC
cdr3_aa: CASSPGQGRNIQYF

d_call: NA
j_call: TRBJ2-5
v_call: TRBV4-3
clone_size: many
cdr3_nt: TGCGCCAGCAGCCAAGAAGGGCACTACCAAGAGACCCAGTACTTC
cdr3_aa: CASSQEGHYQETQYF

d_call: NA
j_call: TRBJ1-1
v_call: TRBV19
clone_size: NA
cdr3_nt: TGTGCCACCACCTCACGGCGGACTGAAGCTTTCTTT
cdr3_aa: CATTSRRTEAFF

d_call: NA
j_call: TRBJ2-3
v_call: TRBV3-1
clone_size: many
cdr3_nt: TGTGCCAGCAGCCAATACGCCGGAGGAGCGGATACGCAGTATTTT
cdr3_aa: CASSQYAGGADTQYF

d_call: TRBD1
j_call: TRBJ1-1
v_call: TRBV20-1
clone_size: many
cdr3_nt: TGCAGTGCTAGCGAGGGGGCTAACCTCGCCACTGAAGCTTTCTTT
cdr3_aa: CSASEGANLATEAFF

d_call: NA
j_call: TRBJ1-2
v_call: TRBV5-1
clone_size: NA
cdr3_nt: TGCGCCAGCAGCTTGGAGAGTCCCTTCAAAAATGGCTACACCTTC
cdr3_aa: CASSLESPFKNGYTF

d_call: NA
j_call: TRBJ1-2
v_call: TRBV5-6
clone_size: few
cdr3_nt: TGTGCCAGCAGCTCCCAGCTAGACTATGGCTACACCTTC
cdr3_aa: CASSSQLDYGYTF

d_call: TRBD1
j_call: TRBJ1-5
v_call: TRBV12-5
clone_size: few
cdr3_nt: TGTGCTAGTGGTTTAGGACAGGGGAGCGAGCCCCAGCATTTT
cdr3_aa: CASGLGQGSEPQHF

d_call: TRBD1
j_call: TRBJ1-5
v_call: TRBV20-1
clone_size: few
cdr3_nt: TGCAGTGCTAGAGGGCCGGGACAGGGTGTCACGGCCCAGCATTTT
cdr3_aa: CSARGPGQGVTAQHF

d_call: NA
j_call: TRBJ2-1
v_call: TRBV7-6
clone_size: NA
cdr3_nt: TGTGCCAGCAGCTTAGCTGGGGGGCCAGGGAATGAGCAGTTCTTC
cdr3_aa: CASSLAGGPGNEQFF

d_call: NA
j_call: TRBJ1-2
v_call: TRBV20-1
clone_size: many
cdr3_nt: TGCAGTGCTAGAGATGTCGGAACTAACTATGGCTACACCTTC
cdr3_aa: CSARDVGTNYGYTF

d_call: TRBD1
j_call: TRBJ1-5
v_call: TRBV28
clone_size: many
cdr3_nt: TGTGCCAGCAGTAAGGACAGGGGGCTTCGGCCCCAGCATTTT
cdr3_aa: CASSKDRGLRPQHF

d_call: TRBD1
j_call: TRBJ2-1
v_call: TRBV5-6
clone_size: NA
cdr3_nt: TGTGCCAGCAGCTCCCCAGGGGGCTGGGGGAATGAGCAGTTCTTC
cdr3_aa: CASSSPGGWGNEQFF

d_call: NA
j_call: TRBJ2-3
v_call: TRBV12-3/TRBV12-4
clone_size: NA
cdr3_nt: TGTGCCAGCAGCGACCCTTCCACTGGGGCTAGCACAGATACGCAGTATTTT
cdr3_aa: CASSDPSTGASTDTQYF

d_call: NA
j_call: TRBJ2-1
v_call: TRBV27
clone_size: many
cdr3_nt: TGTGCCAGCAGTTTATCGTCTTCTCCCTACAATGAGCAGTTCTTC
cdr3_aa: CASSLSSSPYNEQFF

d_call: NA
j_call: TRBJ2-3
v_call: TRBV14
clone_size: NA
cdr3_nt: TGTGCCAGCAGCCAAGATTTAGCTGGTACGCAGTATTTT
cdr3_aa: CASSQDLAGTQYF

d_call: NA
j_call: TRBJ2-2
v_call: TRBV12-3/TRBV12-4
clone_size: NA
cdr3_nt: TGTGCCAGCAGTTTAGCGGGGGGCCACACCGGGGAGCTGTTTTTT
cdr3_aa: CASSLAGGHTGELFF

d_call: NA
j_call: TRBJ2-7
v_call: TRBV29-1
clone_size: many
cdr3_nt: TGCAGCGTTGAGCTCGGGACTGGCGAGCAGTACTTC
cdr3_aa: CSVELGTGEQYF

d_call: NA
j_call: TRBJ2-3
v_call: TRBV25-1
clone_size: many
cdr3_nt: TGTGCCAGCAGTGAAAGGACTTCCGACGAGGAGTATTTT
cdr3_aa: CASSERTSDEEYF

d_call: TRBD1
j_call: TRBJ2-2
v_call: TRBV27
clone_size: NA
cdr3_nt: TGTGCCAGCAGTTTATCTGGACAGGGGTCCGGGGAGGTGTTTTTT
cdr3_aa: CASSLSGQGSGEVFF

d_call: TRBD2
j_call: TRBJ2-5
v_call: TRBV28
clone_size: few
cdr3_nt: TGTGCCACCGGGACTAGCGAGTGGCAGACCCAGTACTTC
cdr3_aa: CATGTSEWQTQYF

d_call: NA
j_call: TRBJ2-1
v_call: TRBV7-7
clone_size: NA
cdr3_nt: TGTGCCAGCAGCTTAGCTTGGGGGGCCGACAATGAGCAGTTCTTC
cdr3_aa: CASSLAWGADNEQFF

d_call: TRBD1
j_call: TRBJ2-1
v_call: TRBV7-8
clone_size: many
cdr3_nt: TGTGCCAGCAGTCGAACCGGGACAGGGCGTTACAATGAGCAGTTCTTC
cdr3_aa: CASSRTGTGRYNEQFF

d_call: NA
j_call: TRBJ2-5
v_call: TRBV5-5
clone_size: many
cdr3_nt: TGTGCCAGCAGCTCTGGACAACACCAAGAGACCCAGTACTTC
cdr3_aa: CASSSGQHQETQYF

d_call: NA
j_call: TRBJ1-1
v_call: TRBV7-2
clone_size: many
cdr3_nt: TGTGCCAGCAGCTTCGGACAGACTGAAGCTTTCTTT
cdr3_aa: CASSFGQTEAFF

d_call: TRBD1
j_call: TRBJ2-7
v_call: TRBV12-3/TRBV12-4
clone_size: NA
cdr3_nt: TGTGCCTGCCCGGGGACAGGGGGCCACGAGCAGTACTTC
cdr3_aa: CACPGTGGHEQYF

d_call: TRBD2
j_call: TRBJ2-1
v_call: TRBV12-3/TRBV12-4
clone_size: many
cdr3_nt: TGTGCCAGCAGTCCCACCCGGGGAGGGGTTGAGCAGTTCTTC
cdr3_aa: CASSPTRGGVEQFF

d_call: NA
j_call: TRBJ2-2
v_call: TRBV7-2
clone_size: few
cdr3_nt: TGTGCCAGCAGCTTTTTCACCGGGGAGCTGTTTTTT
cdr3_aa: CASSFFTGELFF

d_call: NA
j_call: TRBJ1-1
v_call: TRBV20-1
clone_size: NA
cdr3_nt: TGCAGTGCTAGAGGGGGCGAAGACACTGAAGCTTTCTTT
cdr3_aa: CSARGGEDTEAFF

d_call: TRBD1
j_call: TRBJ2-1
v_call: TRBV7-3
clone_size: NA
cdr3_nt: TGTGCCAGCAGCTTAACGGCGACAGGGGGCTGGAATGAGCAGTTCTTC
cdr3_aa: CASSLTATGGWNEQFF

d_call: NA
j_call: TRBJ1-6
v_call: TRBV6-6
clone_size: NA
cdr3_nt: TGTGCCAGCTCGGGGGAGGGTTCACCCCTCCACTTT
cdr3_aa: CASSGEGSPLHF

d_call: TRBD2
j_call: TRBJ2-1
v_call: TRBV4-2
clone_size: NA
cdr3_nt: TGTGCCAGCAGCCAAGAAGTAGCGGGGGGCTACAATGAGCAGTTCTTC
cdr3_aa: CASSQEVAGGYNEQFF

d_call: NA
j_call: TRBJ2-7
v_call: TRBV11-1
clone_size: NA
cdr3_nt: TGTGCCAGCAGCTTAGTAGGGGATAGCAACGAGCAGTACTTC
cdr3_aa: CASSLVGDSNEQYF

d_call: TRBD1
j_call: TRBJ1-4
v_call: TRBV6-1
clone_size: NA
cdr3_nt: TGTGCCAGCAGTGAATCAGGGGGACGTGAAAAACTGTTTTTT
cdr3_aa: CASSESGGREKLFF

d_call: NA
j_call: TRBJ2-1
v_call: TRBV4-3
clone_size: many
cdr3_nt: TGCGCCAGCAGCCAAGAGGTCCGGGCCTACAATGAGCAGTTCTTC
cdr3_aa: CASSQEVRAYNEQFF

d_call: TRBD1
j_call: TRBJ2-1
v_call: TRBV7-2
clone_size: NA
cdr3_nt: TGTGCCAGCAGCGCTAGGGACAGCCCTAGCTACAATGAGCAGTTCTTC
cdr3_aa: CASSARDSPSYNEQFF

d_call: NA
j_call: TRBJ1-1
v_call: TRBV7-2
clone_size: NA
cdr3_nt: TGTGCCAGGAGCTGGGGAGGGAACACTGAAGCTTTCTTT
cdr3_aa: CARSWGGNTEAFF

d_call: NA
j_call: TRBJ2-5
v_call: TRBV15
clone_size: many
cdr3_nt: TGTGCCACCAGCAGAGGGCTAGCAGGAGAGACCCAGTACTTC
cdr3_aa: CATSRGLAGETQYF

d_call: NA
j_call: TRBJ1-4
v_call: TRBV4-2
clone_size: many
cdr3_nt: TGTGCCAGCAGCCAACCTTCTTCGGGGCTTGCAACTAATGAAAAACTGTTTTTT
cdr3_aa: CASSQPSSGLATNEKLFF